The entry below gives a single TCR beta chain sequence along with its context. The antigen it recognizes is unknown. Qualities for individual bases were not recorded, and no much larger clone is one base off. This entry comes from a study of long-term antiretroviral therapy in people with HIV (dated by TCRdb to between 2020 and 2023). Background on the whole study: The earliest samples were collected about a decade before the 2015 WHO recommendation for immediate ART, when ART was typically delayed until CD4 counts fell. Whether ART initiation and durable HIV suppression were associated with changes in peripheral blood TRB repertoire composition and diversity was tested in a retrospective serial study. A total of 192 cryopreserved PBMC samples were contributed to the cohort by 30 adults with confirmed HIV infection, with samples collected serially over a mean of around 6 years (range 1-12). Among the 30 or so participants with HIV, eleven to twelve were female. No cross-contamination during QIAcube processing was shown when test extractions of a monoclonal T-cell line were performed alongside around 30 polyclonal samples.

Study-level results and caveats: Narrower CDR3 length ranges were observed in HIV repertoires than in controls, and an antigen-experienced repertoire with only a slight naive shift after ART was suggested by the network structure. Expanded TRB clones identified before ART initiation dominated the repertoire at all time points, although this dominance fluctuated and declined in many PLHIV after ART. Because PBMC availability was limited, only the TCR beta chain was sequenced, with no alpha chain pairing. Unsorted PBMC were profiled instead of sorted CD4+ and CD8+ T cells because pre-ART samples had limited cell numbers. ART initiation was associated with a significant increase in TRB diversity, but diversity stayed significantly below transplant donor controls even after long-term ART. The samples span the years 2004 to 2017, and the ART regimens used at that time may not be as effective as current regimens. Inferences about post-ART repertoire changes were limited because no data were available on ART adherence, viral resistance or therapy changes.

Sequencing of the TRB variable region was done with the immunoSEQ hsTCRB v3.0 assay at survey level resolution. TRB sequencing targeted a depth of about 40,000-55,000 T-cell genomes per sample. An Illumina MiSeq with a v3 150-cycle kit was used to sequence the pooled TRB libraries. On the study's bioinformatics: Repertoire analysis ran in R within a reproducible Nextflow workflow covering QC, data transformation and analysis. Custom analyses were implemented in LymphoSeq2, an R package for AIRR-Seq data exploration. Several samples that produced fewer than 5000 total TRB sequences were removed, so approximately 190 HIV repertoires were analyzed. Of the 188 retained HIV repertoires, 55 to 60 were collected before and approximately 130 after ART initiation. Each repertoire was downsampled to 5000 TRB nucleotide sequences, and summary statistics were averaged across 100 downsampling iterations. TRB sequences were retained for analysis only if CDR3 regions of at least seven amino acids were present. Diversity was assessed using a clonality score derived from Shannon entropy and using the Gini coefficient. In the repertoire networks, any two of the top 5000 CDR3 amino acid sequences were connected whenever the two sequences differed by an edit distance of one. GLIPH2 predicted antigen specificity groups and MHC restriction for TRB CDR3 amino acid sequences. To flag known CMV, EBV, HIV or tissue antigen associations, CDR3 amino acid sequences were matched against VDJdb and McPAS-TCR. Pre-ART, post-ART and control groups were compared with Wilcoxon signed-rank tests and Holm-Bonferroni correction. TCRdb obtained this table from immuneACCESS and retained in-frame rearrangements with V and J assigned. These tables miss some clones; where compared with another copy, unresolved V genes account for less than half of the shortfall, and the remainder is unexplained. V and J calls and clone size are those listed in that table; D and trimming were worked out from the DNA. This sample is represented by 45,000 or so clones; about 95% of them were singletons. About 2.5% of the sample lies in the top ten.

Inclusion was restricted to participants for whom at least one PBMC sample before ART initiation and at least two post-ART samples were available. Every participant with HIV received treatment in the United States of America. Before DNA extraction, cryopreserved samples of roughly 1-11 million PBMC were thawed and then washed. At the time of the earliest PBMC sample, participants with HIV were aged between about 20 and 54 years. Each participant contributed PBMC samples from 1-4 timepoints before ART initiation and 2-8 timepoints after ART initiation, with a median of 7 samples. Serial HIV viral load, CD4+ T-cell count, ART history and demographic data were obtained for every participant. Using a Qiagen kit on a QIAcube, genomic DNA was extracted from unsorted PBMC, with samples processed in batches of 12. Sequencing was performed on unsorted PBMCs, taken 3.7 years after starting antiretroviral therapy. The TCR originated in a woman aged 45-60 years with HIV.

The CDR3 here reads CSVEVRGTGGPDSNQPQHF. The DNA sequence is as follows: TGCAGCGTTGAAGTGAGGGGGACAGGGGGCCCGGATAGCAATCAGCCCCAGCATTTT. The chain uses TRBV29-1 and TRBJ1-5, with TRBD1 matching 12 junction bases. From V the trimming removes 1 base and from J it removes 0 bases, while the gene matches leave 10 bases of the junction unaccounted for. CDR1 and CDR2, looked up from the germline V gene, are SQVTM and ANQGSEA. The CDR3, from cysteine to phenylalanine, totals 19 residues. The kept DNA is CDR3 alone, 57 bases in frame from the first base.